Each of the 22 T cell receptor beta chains below was sequenced from the same sample in a study of T cells in Graves' hyperthyroidism and ophthalmopathy. Authors of the study amplified TCR beta CDR3 regions from RNA transcripts. When the TCR CDR3 underwent first-round RT-PCR, the HTBI primer set was used. TCRdb ran MiXCR on the multiplex PCR reads and lists one entry per CDR3 protein. The table includes 650,000 to 800,000 distinct CDR3 sequences, less than 45% detected once. The sample comprised peripheral blood or thyroid tissue (not recorded which). Receptors originate from an adult man with Graves' disease, either hyperthyroidism or ophthalmopathy (not recorded which).

There are a few counts of this clonotype. CDR3 DNA: TGTGCCAGCATCGGTGGACAGGGGGCTTGGGAGACCCAGTACTTC. Translated, it gives CASIGGQGAWETQYF. This chain links TRBV7-9 with TRBJ2-5; 11 bases align to TRBD1. CDR1 SEHNR and CDR2 FQNEAQ come from the germline V gene (reference sequence). V lost 7 bases to trimming and J lost 5 bases; unmatched junction nucleotides: 9. The CDR3 is 15 amino acids.

This clonotype turned up a few times. The chain uses TRBV20-1 and TRBJ2-7; D may be TRBD1 (6 bases). The CDR3 spans 13 residues. Per the germline V gene, CDR1 is DFQATT and CDR2 is SNEGSKA (reference sequence). V dropped 2 bases and J dropped 3 bases, with 11 bases sitting between them. This CDR3 is CSARYPDSYEQYF. The CDR3 region has the DNA TGCAGTGCTAGATACCCGGACAGCTACGAGCAGTACTTC.

This clonotype was observed a handful of times. The chain recombines TRBV7-2 with TRBJ1-5, with D uncertain. CDR1 and CDR2 from the germline V gene are SGHTA and FQGNSA. V gave up 5 bases and J gave up 11 bases, with 25 bases separating them. This CDR3 region has 16 residues. The CDR3, as DNA: TGTGCCAGCAGCCCATGGACGGGCCTCGGGATGGTTGCCCAGCATTTT. This translates into CASSPWTGLGMVAQHF.

This clonotype was found once. This may come from a read error, since a much larger clone is one base off. The chain recombines TRBV7-8 with TRBJ1-6; TRBD1 aligns across 7 bases. Germline CDR1 and CDR2: SGHVS and FQNEAQ. The CDR3 length is 15 residues. V shed 1 base and J 7 bases; nucleotides not matched to a gene: 4. CDR3 nucleotides: TGTGCCAGCAGCTTAGTTCAGGGGGACAATTCACCCCTCCACTTT. Amino acid sequence: CASSLVQGDNSPLHF.

CDR3 bases: TGTGCCAGCAGAAAAGGACAGCCAAACACTGAAGCTTTCTTT. Its translation: CASRKGQPNTEAFF. The genes are TRBV9 and TRBJ1-1, with D tentatively TRBD1 (6 bases). V was pared by 5 bases and J by 2 bases, with 13 bases between. CDR1 is SGDLS, CDR2 YYNGEE, per germline. The CDR3 totals 14 residues.

This clonotype was observed at least ten times. The chain is built from TRBV2 and TRBJ1-2, with D tentatively TRBD1 (6 bases). Looked up from germline, CDR1 is SNHLY and CDR2 is FYNNEI. Trimming stripped 4 bases from V and 4 bases from J, with 10 bases between. The CDR3 is 13 residues long. Here the CDR3 DNA reads TGTGCCAGCAGTGTTCGGACAGCCTATGGCTACACCTTC. It encodes CASSVRTAYGYTF.

This clonotype turned up a few times. The genes are TRBV7-9 and TRBJ2-7; TRBD1 or TRBD2 may be the D gene (5 bases each). Germline V gene sequence: CDR1 SEHNR, CDR2 FQNEAQ (reference sequence). The V and J ends lost 6 bases and 3 bases respectively, with 12 bases between them. This CDR3 spans 13 amino acids. The CDR3, as DNA: TGTGCCAGCAGTCCTCCGGGGCGCTACGAGCAGTACTTC. Translating gives CASSPPGRYEQYF.

This clonotype was recorded at least ten times. This CDR3 is CASSMDGYGYTF. The CDR3 nucleotides read TGCGCCAGCAGCATGGACGGATATGGCTACACCTTC. The rearrangement links TRBV5-1 to TRBJ1-2; D not resolved. Trimming took off 4 bases at V and 5 bases at J, with 9 bases between the two ends. CDR3 length: 12 residues. Germline CDR1 and CDR2: SGHRS and YFSETQ.

The gene calls are TRBV10-1 and TRBJ2-2; 7 nucleotides agree with TRBD1. The CDR3 loop spans 13 amino acids. After removal of 6 bases from V and 4 bases from J, the junction contained 2 bases not matched to a gene. Germline V gives CDR1 WNHNN, CDR2 SYGVQD (reference sequence). The DNA for the CDR3 is TGCGCCAGCAGGGGACAGTCCACCGGGGAGCTGTTTTTT. Translated: CASRGQSTGELFF.

The rearrangement links TRBV5-1 to TRBJ2-7; no reliable D call. Trimming shortened V by 2 bases and J by 5 bases, and 17 bases separated the two germline ends. Germline CDR1 reads SGHRS; CDR2 reads YFSETQ. The CDR3 runs 15 residues. This chain's CDR3 is CASSLNPFSSNEQYF. The DNA for the CDR3 is TGCGCCAGCAGCTTAAACCCATTCTCTAGTAACGAGCAGTACTTC. Full variable domain (outside the CDR3, taken from reference TRBV5-1 and TRBJ2-7): KAGVTQTPRYLIKTRGQQVTLSCSPISGHRSVSWYQQTPGQGLQFLFEYFSETQRNKGNFPGRFSGRQFSNSRSEMNVSTLELGDSALYLCASSLNPFSSNEQYFGPGTRLTVT.

This clonotype was counted between two and nine times. Germline is not matched at one junction end, which may reflect a read error. This rearrangement joins TRBV2 to TRBJ1-1; D uncertain. This CDR3 has 14 amino acids. In germline, CDR1 is SNHLY, CDR2 FYNNEI. CDR3: CASTERGVGTEAFF. The CDR3 DNA sequence: TGTGCCAGCACTGAACGGGGAGTAGGCACTGAAGCTTTCTTT.

Ten or more counts support this clonotype. The chain combines TRBV7-2 with TRBJ1-6; D remains unclear. This CDR3 spans 13 amino acids. Germline V gene data show CDR1 as SGHTA and CDR2 as FQGNSA. V was shortened by 3 bases and J by 9 bases, with 9 bases between the two germline ends. The CDR3, as DNA: TGTGCCAGCAGCTTTGGGTTGCGTTCACCCCTCCACTTT. Residues: CASSFGLRSPLHF.

The rearrangement links TRBV25-1 to TRBJ1-4; 9 bases agree with TRBD1. Germline V gene lookup returns CDR1 MGHDK and CDR2 SYGVNS. This CDR3 has 14 residues. With V trimmed by 7 bases and J by 4 bases, 4 bases remained unmatched. The CDR3 region is CASNTGGLNEKLFF. The CDR3 coding sequence is TGTGCCAGCAACACAGGGGGCCTTAATGAAAAACTGTTTTTT.

This clonotype was found many times. This chain uses TRBV7-2 with TRBJ1-1, with 7 positions matching TRBD1. Germline V lookup: CDR1 SGHTA, CDR2 FQGNSA. J lost 6 bases, V lost 3 bases, and 4 bases had no gene match. This CDR3 has 13 amino acids. Here the CDR3 DNA reads TGTGCCAGCAGCTTGACAGGGATCGCTGAAGCTTTCTTT. Its translation is CASSLTGIAEAFF.

As to this clonotype: At one end the junction does not follow the germline gene, possibly because of a read error. This rearrangement joins TRBV7-4 to TRBJ1-2; 8 positions agree with TRBD1. The germline V gene has CDR1 SGHVT and CDR2 SQSDAQ. The CDR3 runs 18 residues. CDR3 sequence reads: CASGLEPPGQGTNYGYTF. The CDR3 bases are TGTGCCAGCGGCTTAGAACCGCCTGGACAGGGCACTAACTATGGCTACACCTTC.

The genes are TRBV7-2 and TRBJ1-2, with 7 bases identical to TRBD1. The CDR3 is 15 amino acids. J was trimmed by 3 bases and V by 4 bases; bases with no gene match: 8. CDR1 and CDR2 (germline): SGHTA, FQGNSA. DNA of the CDR3: TGTGCCAGCAGCTCTTACAGGGGTGATCACTATGGCTACACCTTC. Protein sequence: CASSSYRGDHYGYTF.

The CDR3 DNA is TGCAGTGCTAGAGAGTCCCCAGGGGGCGTCTACGAGCAGTACTTC. Protein: CSARESPGGVYEQYF. This rearrangement joins TRBV20-1 to TRBJ2-7; 8 nucleotides agree with TRBD1. The CDR3 totals 15 residues. Germline V gene sequence: CDR1 DFQATT, CDR2 SNEGSKA (reference sequence). Losses at the gene ends were 0 bases for V and 3 bases for J; bases not matched to a gene: 7.

The chain uses TRBV7-9 and TRBJ2-6; D unresolved. V gave up 3 bases and J gave up 0 bases, with 6 bases separating them. The CDR3 has 15 residues. The V gene's germline CDR1 is SEHNR and CDR2 FQNEAQ (reference sequence). The CDR3 protein is CASSFMVSGANVLTF. The CDR3 bases are TGTGCCAGCAGCTTCATGGTCTCTGGGGCCAACGTCCTGACTTTC.

A note on this clonotype: At one boundary the junction diverges from the germline segment, which might be a read error. This chain connects TRBV6-1 to TRBJ1-1, with TRBD1 matching over 9 bases. The CDR3 extends over 13 amino acids. CDR1 and CDR2 (germline): MNHNS, SASEGT. This chain's CDR3 is CASSLTGGGRALF. The CDR3 nucleotides are TGTGCCAGCAGCCTTACAGGGGGCGGTCGAGCTCTCTTT.

In regard to this clonotype: This may come from a read error, since a much larger clone is one base off. The chain recombines TRBV12-3 or TRBV12-4 with TRBJ2-7, with D perhaps matching TRBD1 or TRBD2 (7 bases each). CDR3 size: 14 residues. CDR3 protein: CTSRGGYTVYEQYF. The CDR3 DNA reads as TGTACCAGCAGGGGGGGATACACCGTCTACGAGCAGTACTTC.

This chain uses TRBV6-5 with TRBJ2-7, with 15 bases fitting TRBD2. The junction had 6 bases not matched to a gene; V was cut back by 5 bases and J by 7 bases. The CDR3 runs 15 residues. CDR1 is MNHEY, CDR2 SVGAGI, per germline. The CDR3 DNA is TGTGCCAGCAGTCCGCTGGGACTAGCGGGAGGAGAGCAGTACTTC. It yields the protein CASSPLGLAGGEQYF.

The chain joins TRBV12-3 or TRBV12-4 to TRBJ2-7; 7 bases match TRBD1. There are 14 residues in the CDR3. Losses at the gene ends were 5 bases for V and 6 bases for J; bases not matched to a gene: 10. The CDR3 here is CASSPDRNPGEQYF. The DNA for the CDR3 is TGTGCCAGCAGTCCGGACAGGAACCCAGGCGAGCAGTACTTC.